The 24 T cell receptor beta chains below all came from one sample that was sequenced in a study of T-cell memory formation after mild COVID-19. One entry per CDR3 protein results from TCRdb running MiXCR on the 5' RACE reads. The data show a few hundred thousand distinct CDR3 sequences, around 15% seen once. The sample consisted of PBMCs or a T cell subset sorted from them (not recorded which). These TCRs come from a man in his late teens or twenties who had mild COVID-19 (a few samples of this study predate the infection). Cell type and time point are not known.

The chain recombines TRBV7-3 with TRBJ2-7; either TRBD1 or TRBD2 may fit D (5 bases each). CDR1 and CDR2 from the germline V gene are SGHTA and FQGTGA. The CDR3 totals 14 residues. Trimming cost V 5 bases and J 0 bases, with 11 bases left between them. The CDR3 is CASSPSGTSYEQYF. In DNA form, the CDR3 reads TGTGCCAGCAGCCCCTCAGGGACCTCCTACGAGCAGTACTTC.

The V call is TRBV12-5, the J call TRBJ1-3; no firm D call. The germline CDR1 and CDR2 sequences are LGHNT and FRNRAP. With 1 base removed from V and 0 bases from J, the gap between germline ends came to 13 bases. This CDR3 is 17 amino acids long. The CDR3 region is CASGLGETAISGNTIYF. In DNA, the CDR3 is TGTGCTAGTGGTTTGGGAGAAACAGCGATCTCTGGAAACACCATATATTTT. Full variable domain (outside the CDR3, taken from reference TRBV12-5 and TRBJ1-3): DARVTQTPRHKVTEMGQEVTMRCQPILGHNTVFWYRQTMMQGLELLAYFRNRAPLDDSGMPKDRFSAEMPDATLATLKIQPSEPRDSAVYFCASGLGETAISGNTIYFGEGSWLTVV.

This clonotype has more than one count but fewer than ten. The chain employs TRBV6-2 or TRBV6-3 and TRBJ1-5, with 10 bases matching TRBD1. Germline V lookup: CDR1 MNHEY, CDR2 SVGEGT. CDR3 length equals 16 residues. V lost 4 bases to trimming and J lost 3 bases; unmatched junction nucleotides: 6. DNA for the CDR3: TGTGCCAGCAGTTCGACAGGGGGCCCGTTCAATCAGCCCCAGCATTTT. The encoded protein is CASSSTGGPFNQPQHF.

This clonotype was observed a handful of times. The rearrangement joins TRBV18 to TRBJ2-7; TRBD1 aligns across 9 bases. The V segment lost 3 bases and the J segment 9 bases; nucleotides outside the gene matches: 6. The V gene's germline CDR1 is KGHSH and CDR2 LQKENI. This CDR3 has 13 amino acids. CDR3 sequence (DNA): TGTGCCAGCTCACCCTCGGACAGGGGCAGGCAGTACGTC. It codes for CASSPSDRGRQYV.

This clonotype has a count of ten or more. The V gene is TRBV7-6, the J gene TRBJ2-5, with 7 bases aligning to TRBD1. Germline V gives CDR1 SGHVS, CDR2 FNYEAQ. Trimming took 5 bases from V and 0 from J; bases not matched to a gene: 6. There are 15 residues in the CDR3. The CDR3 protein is CASSTQTGYQETQYF. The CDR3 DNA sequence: TGTGCCAGCAGCACTCAGACAGGGTACCAAGAGACCCAGTACTTC.

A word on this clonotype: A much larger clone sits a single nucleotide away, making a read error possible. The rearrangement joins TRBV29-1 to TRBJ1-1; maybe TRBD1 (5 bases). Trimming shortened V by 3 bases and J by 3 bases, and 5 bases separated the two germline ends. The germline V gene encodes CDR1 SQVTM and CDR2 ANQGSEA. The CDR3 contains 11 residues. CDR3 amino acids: CSVEGDTEAFF. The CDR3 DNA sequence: TGCAGCGTTGAGGGGGACACTGAAGCTTTCTTT.

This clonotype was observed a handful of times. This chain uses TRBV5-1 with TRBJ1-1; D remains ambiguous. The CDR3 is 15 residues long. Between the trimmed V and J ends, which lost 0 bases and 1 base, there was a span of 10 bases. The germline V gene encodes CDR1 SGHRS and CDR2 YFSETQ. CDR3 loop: CASSLEAGRNTEAFF. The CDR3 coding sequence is TGCGCCAGCAGCTTGGAGGCAGGCCGGAACACTGAAGCTTTCTTT.

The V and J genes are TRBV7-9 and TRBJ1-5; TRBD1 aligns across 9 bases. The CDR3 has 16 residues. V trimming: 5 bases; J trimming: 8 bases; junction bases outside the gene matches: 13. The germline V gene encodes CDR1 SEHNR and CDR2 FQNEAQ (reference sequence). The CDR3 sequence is CASSPGTGRKGEPQHF. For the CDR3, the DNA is TGTGCCAGCAGCCCGGGGACAGGGAGAAAGGGTGAGCCCCAGCATTTT.

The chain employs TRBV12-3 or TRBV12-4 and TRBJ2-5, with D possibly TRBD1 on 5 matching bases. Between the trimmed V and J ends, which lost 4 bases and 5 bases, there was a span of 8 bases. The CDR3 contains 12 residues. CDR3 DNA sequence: TGTGCCAGCAGTTCCCAGGGCGAGACCCAGTACTTC. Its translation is CASSSQGETQYF.

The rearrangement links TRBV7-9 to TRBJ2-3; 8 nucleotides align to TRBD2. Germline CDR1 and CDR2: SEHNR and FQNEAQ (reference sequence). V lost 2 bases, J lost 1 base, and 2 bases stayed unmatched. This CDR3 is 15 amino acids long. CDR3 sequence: CASSLLSGGTDTQYF. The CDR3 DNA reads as TGTGCCAGCAGCTTACTTAGCGGGGGCACAGATACGCAGTATTTT.

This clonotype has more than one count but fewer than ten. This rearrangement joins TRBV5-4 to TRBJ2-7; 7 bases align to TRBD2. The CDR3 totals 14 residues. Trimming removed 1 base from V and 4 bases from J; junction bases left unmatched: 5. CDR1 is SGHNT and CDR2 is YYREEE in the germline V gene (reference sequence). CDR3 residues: CASSLFGLGYEQYV. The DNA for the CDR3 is TGTGCCAGCAGCTTGTTTGGACTAGGGTACGAGCAGTACGTC.

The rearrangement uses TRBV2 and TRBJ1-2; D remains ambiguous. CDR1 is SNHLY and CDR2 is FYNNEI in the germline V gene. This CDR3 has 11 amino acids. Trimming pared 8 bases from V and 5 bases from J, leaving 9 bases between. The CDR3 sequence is CASEALYGYTF. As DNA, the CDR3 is TGTGCCAGCGAGGCGCTGTATGGCTACACCTTC.

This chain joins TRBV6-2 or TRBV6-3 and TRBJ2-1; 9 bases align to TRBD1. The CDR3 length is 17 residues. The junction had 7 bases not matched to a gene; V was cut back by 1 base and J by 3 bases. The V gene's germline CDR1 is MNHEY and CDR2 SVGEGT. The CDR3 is CASSYWGDRVGYNEQFF. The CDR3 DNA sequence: TGTGCCAGCAGTTACTGGGGGGACAGGGTGGGCTACAATGAGCAGTTCTTC.

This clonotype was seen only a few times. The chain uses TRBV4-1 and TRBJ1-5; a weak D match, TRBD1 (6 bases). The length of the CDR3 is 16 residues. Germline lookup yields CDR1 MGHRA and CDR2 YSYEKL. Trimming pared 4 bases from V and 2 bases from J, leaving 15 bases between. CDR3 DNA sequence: TGCGCCAGCAGCCCCCTGAGGGGGATCGGCAATCAGCCCCAGCATTTT. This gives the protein CASSPLRGIGNQPQHF.

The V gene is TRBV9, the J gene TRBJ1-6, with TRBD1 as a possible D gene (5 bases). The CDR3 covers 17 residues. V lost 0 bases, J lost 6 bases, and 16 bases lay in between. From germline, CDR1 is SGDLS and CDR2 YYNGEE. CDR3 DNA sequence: TGTGCCAGCAGCGTAGCAGTGGGCGCGGGGCCTAATTCACCCCTCCACTTT. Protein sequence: CASSVAVGAGPNSPLHF.

This chain's CDR3 is CASTFRGHTDTQYF. The CDR3 DNA is TGTGCCAGCACCTTTCGGGGGCACACAGATACGCAGTATTTT. J is TRBJ2-3 and V is TRBV27, with D perhaps assigned TRBD1 or TRBD2 (6 bases each). Germline lookup yields CDR1 MNHEY and CDR2 SMNVEV (reference sequence). The CDR3 sequence is 14 residues long. V was pared by 7 bases and J by 2 bases, with 13 bases between.

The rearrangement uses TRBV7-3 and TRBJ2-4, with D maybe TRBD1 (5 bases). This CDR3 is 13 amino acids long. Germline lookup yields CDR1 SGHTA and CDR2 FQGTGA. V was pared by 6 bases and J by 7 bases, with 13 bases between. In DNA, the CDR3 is TGTGCCAGCAGTACGGATCCAGGGAACATTCAGTACTTC. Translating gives CASSTDPGNIQYF.

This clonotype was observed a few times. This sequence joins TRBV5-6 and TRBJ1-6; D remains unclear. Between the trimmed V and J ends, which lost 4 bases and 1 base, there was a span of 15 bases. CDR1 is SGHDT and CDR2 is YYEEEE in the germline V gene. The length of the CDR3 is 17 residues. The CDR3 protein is CASSPGLGWSYNSPLHF. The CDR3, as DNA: TGTGCCAGCAGCCCCGGCTTGGGATGGTCCTATAATTCACCCCTCCACTTT.

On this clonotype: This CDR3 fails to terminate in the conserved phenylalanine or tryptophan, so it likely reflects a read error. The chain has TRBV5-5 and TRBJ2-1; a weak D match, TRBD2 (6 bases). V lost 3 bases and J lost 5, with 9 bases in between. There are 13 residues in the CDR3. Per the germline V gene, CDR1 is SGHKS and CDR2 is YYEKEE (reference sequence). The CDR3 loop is CASSSGTHNEQFV. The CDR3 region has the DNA TGTGCCAGCAGCTCCGGGACTCACAATGAGCAGTTCGTC.

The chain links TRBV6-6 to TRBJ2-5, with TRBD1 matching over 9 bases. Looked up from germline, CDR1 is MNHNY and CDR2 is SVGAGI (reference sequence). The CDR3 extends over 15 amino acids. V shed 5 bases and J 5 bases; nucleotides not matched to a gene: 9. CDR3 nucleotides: TGTGCCAGCAGTATGACAGGGGGTAGTGTGGAGACCCAGTACTTC. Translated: CASSMTGGSVETQYF.

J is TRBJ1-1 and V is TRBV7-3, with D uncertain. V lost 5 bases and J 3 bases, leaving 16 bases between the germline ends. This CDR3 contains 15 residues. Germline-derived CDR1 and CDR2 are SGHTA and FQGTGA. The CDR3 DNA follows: TGTGCCAGCAGCCCGAACTCCGGCAGACACACTGAAGCTTTCTTT. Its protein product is CASSPNSGRHTEAFF.

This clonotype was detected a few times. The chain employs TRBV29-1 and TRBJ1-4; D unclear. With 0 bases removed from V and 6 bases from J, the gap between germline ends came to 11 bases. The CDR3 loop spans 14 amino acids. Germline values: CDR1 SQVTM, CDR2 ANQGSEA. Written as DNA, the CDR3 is TGCAGCGTTGAAGATTTACGTCGGGATGAAAAACTGTTTTTT. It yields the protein CSVEDLRRDEKLFF.

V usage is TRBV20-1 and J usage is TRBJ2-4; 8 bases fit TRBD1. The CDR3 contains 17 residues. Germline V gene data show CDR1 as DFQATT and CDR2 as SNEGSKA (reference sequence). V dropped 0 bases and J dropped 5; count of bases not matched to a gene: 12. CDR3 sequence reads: CSARDPVQAGGENIQYF. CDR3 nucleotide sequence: TGCAGTGCTAGAGATCCCGTGCAAGCAGGGGGCGAAAACATTCAGTACTTC.

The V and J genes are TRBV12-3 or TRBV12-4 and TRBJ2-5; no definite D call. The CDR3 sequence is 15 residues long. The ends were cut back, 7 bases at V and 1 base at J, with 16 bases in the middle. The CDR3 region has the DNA TGTGCCAGCACCCCTTGGGCATGGAGCCAAGAGACCCAGTACTTC. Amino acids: CASTPWAWSQETQYF.